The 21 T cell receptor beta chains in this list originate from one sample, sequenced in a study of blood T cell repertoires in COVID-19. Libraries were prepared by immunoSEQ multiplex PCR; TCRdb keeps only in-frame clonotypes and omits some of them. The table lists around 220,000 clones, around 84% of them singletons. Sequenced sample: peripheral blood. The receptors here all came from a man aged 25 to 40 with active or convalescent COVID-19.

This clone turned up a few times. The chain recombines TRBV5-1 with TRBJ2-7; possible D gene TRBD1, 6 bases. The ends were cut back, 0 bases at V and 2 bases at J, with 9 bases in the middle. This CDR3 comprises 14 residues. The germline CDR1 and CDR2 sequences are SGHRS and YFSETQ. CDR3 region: CASSLDRVPYEQYF. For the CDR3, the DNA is TGCGCCAGCAGCTTGGACAGGGTCCCCTACGAGCAGTACTTC.

CDR3 amino acids: CASSLDGTVRGGYTF. The DNA for the CDR3 is TGTGCCAGCAGCTTGGACGGGACAGTAAGAGGTGGCTACACCTTC. This rearrangement joins TRBV5-4 to TRBJ1-2, with TRBD1 matching 7 bases. The CDR3 has 15 residues. Germline V gene data show CDR1 as SGHNT and CDR2 as YYREEE (reference sequence). Trimming cost V 0 bases and J 7 bases; bases outside gene matches: 9.

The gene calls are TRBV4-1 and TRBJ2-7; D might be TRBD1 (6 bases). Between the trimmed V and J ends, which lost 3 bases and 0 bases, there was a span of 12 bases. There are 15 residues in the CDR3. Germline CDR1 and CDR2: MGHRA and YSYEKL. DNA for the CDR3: TGCGCCAGCAGCCAGGGACATCAGAGCTCCTACGAGCAGTACTTC. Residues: CASSQGHQSSYEQYF.

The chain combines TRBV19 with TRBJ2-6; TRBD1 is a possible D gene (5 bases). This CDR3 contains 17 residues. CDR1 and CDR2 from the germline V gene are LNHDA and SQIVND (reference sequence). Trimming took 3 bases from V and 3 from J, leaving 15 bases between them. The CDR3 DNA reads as TGTGCCAGTAGTATTCGCGGCAGGGCTTATGGGGCCAACGTCCTGACTTTC. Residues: CASSIRGRAYGANVLTF.

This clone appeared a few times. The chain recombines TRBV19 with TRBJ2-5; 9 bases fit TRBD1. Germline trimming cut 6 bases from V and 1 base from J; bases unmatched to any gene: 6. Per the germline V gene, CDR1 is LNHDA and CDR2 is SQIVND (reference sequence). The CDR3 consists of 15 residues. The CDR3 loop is CASSKTQGAQETQYF. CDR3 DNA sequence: TGTGCCAGTAGCAAAACACAGGGGGCCCAAGAGACCCAGTACTTC. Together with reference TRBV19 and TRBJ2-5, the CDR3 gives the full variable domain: DGGITQSPKYLFRKEGQNVTLSCEQNLNHDAMYWYRQDPGQGLRLIYYSQIVNDFQKGDIAEGYSVSREKKESFPLTVTSAQKNPTAFYLCASSKTQGAQETQYFGPGTRLLVL.

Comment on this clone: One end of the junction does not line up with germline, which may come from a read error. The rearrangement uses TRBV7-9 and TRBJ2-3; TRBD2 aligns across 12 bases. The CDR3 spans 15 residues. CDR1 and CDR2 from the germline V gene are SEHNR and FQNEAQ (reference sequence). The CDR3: CASSLAGGLADTQYF. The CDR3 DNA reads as TGTGCCAGCAGCCTAGCGGGGGGGCTGGCAGATACGCAGTATTTT. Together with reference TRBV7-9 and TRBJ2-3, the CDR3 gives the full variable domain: DTGVSQNPRHKITKRGQNVTFRCDPISEHNRLYWYRQTLGQGPEFLTYFQNEAQLEKSRLLSDRFSAERPKGSFSTLEIQRTEQGDSAMYLCASSLAGGLADTQYFGPGTRLTVL.

CDR3 sequence reads: CASSRTGGGMPQHF. CDR3 DNA: TGTGCCAGCAGTCGGACAGGGGGAGGGATGCCCCAGCATTTT. The chain couples TRBV28 to TRBJ1-5; TRBD1 matches 10 bases. The CDR3 totals 14 residues. The ends lost 5 bases at V and 9 bases at J; junction bases unmatched: 7. Germline CDR1 is MDHEN and CDR2 is SYDVKM.

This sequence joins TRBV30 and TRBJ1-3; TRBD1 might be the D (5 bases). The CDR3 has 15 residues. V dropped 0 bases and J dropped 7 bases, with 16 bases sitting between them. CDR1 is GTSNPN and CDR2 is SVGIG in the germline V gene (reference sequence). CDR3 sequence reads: CAWSVTQGGGNTIYF. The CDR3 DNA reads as TGTGCCTGGAGTGTAACCCAGGGTGGAGGGAACACCATATATTTT.

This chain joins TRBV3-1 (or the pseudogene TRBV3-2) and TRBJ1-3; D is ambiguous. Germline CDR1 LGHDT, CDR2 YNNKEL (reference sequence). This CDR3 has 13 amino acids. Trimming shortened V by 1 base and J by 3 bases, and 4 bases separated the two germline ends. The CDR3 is CASSQVLGNTIYF. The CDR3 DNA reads TGTGCCAGCAGCCAAGTCCTTGGAAACACCATATATTTT.

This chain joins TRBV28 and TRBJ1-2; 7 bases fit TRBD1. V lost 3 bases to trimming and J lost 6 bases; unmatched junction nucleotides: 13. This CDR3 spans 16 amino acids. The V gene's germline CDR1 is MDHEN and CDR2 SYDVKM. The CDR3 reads CASSFYPPGTENGYTF. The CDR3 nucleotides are TGTGCCAGCAGTTTCTACCCCCCCGGGACAGAGAATGGCTACACCTTC.

CDR3 nucleotides: TGTGCCAGCAGCCAAGAATCCCGTTCACCCCTCCACTTT. Its protein product is CASSQESRSPLHF. V and J are TRBV3-1 (or the pseudogene TRBV3-2) and TRBJ1-6, with D unclear. The CDR3 totals 13 residues. V gave up 0 bases and J gave up 9 bases, with 6 bases separating them. Germline lookup yields CDR1 LGHDT and CDR2 YNNKEL (reference sequence).

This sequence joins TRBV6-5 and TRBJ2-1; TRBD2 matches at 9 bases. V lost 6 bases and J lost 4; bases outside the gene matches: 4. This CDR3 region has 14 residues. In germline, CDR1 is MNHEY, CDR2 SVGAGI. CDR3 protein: CASSLAGLYNEQFF. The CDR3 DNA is TGTGCCAGCAGCCTAGCGGGGCTGTACAATGAGCAGTTCTTC.

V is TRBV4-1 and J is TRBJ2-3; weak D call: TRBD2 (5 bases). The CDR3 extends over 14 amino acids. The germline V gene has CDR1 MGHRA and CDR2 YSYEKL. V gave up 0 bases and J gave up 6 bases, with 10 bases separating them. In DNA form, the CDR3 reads TGCGCCAGCAGCCAAGACGGGATGGGGGATACGCAGTATTTT. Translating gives CASSQDGMGDTQYF.

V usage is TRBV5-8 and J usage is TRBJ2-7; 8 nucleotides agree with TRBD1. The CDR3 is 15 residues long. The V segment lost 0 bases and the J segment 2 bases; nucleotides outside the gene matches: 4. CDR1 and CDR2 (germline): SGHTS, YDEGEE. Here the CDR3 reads CASSLGTGPTYEQYF. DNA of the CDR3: TGTGCCAGCAGCTTGGGGACAGGGCCTACCTACGAGCAGTACTTC. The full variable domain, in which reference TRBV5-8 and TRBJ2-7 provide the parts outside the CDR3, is EAGVTQSPTHLIKTRGQQATLRCSPISGHTSVYWYQQALGLGLQFLLWYDEGEERNRGNFPPRFSGRQFPNYSSELNVNALELEDSALYLCASSLGTGPTYEQYFGPGTRLTVT.

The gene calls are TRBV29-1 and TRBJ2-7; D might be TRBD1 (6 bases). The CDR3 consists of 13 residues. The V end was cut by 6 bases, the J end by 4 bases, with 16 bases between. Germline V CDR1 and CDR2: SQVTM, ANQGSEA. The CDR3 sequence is CSVSNRVPYEQYF. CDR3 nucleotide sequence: TGCAGCGTAAGCAACAGGGTTCCGTACGAGCAGTACTTC.

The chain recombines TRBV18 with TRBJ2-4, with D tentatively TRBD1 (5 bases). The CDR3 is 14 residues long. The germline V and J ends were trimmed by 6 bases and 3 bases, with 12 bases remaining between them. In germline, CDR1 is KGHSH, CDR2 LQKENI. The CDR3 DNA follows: TGTGCCAGCTCCCTTCGTGACAGCAAAAACATTCAGTACTTC. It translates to CASSLRDSKNIQYF.

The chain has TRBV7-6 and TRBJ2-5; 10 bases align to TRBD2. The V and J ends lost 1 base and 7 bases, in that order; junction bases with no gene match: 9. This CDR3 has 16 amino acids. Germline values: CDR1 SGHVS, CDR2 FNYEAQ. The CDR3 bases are TGTGCCAGCAGCTTAGACTTAGCGGGGGGCTCCGGGACCCAGTACTTC. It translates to CASSLDLAGGSGTQYF.

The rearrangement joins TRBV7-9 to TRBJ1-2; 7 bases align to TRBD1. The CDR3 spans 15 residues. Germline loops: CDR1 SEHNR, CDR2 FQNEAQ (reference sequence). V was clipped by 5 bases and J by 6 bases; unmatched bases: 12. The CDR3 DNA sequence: TGTGCCAGCAGCCCCGAAGGGACAGCACCTAATGGCTACACCTTC. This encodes CASSPEGTAPNGYTF.

CDR3 sequence reads: CASGTDRIATNEKLFF. CDR3 bases: TGTGCCAGCGGTACGGACAGGATAGCAACTAATGAAAAACTGTTTTTT. The rearrangement joins TRBV2 to TRBJ1-4; TRBD1 aligns across 7 bases. This CDR3 region has 16 residues. The J segment lost 0 bases and the V segment lost 8 bases, leaving 9 bases of the junction unmatched. Per the germline V gene, CDR1 is SNHLY and CDR2 is FYNNEI.

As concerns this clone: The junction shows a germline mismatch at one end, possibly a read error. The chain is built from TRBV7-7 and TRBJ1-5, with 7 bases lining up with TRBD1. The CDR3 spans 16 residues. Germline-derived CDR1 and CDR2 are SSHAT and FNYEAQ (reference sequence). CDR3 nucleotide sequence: TGTGCTAGCAGCTTCGGCCGGGACAGACACTTAGGGCCCCAGCATTTT. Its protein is CASSFGRDRHLGPQHF.

CDR3 bases: TGTGCCAGCAGCAATCAGGGGGGAACCGGGGAGCTGTTTTTT. Amino acids: CASSNQGGTGELFF. The chain couples TRBV7-3 to TRBJ2-2; TRBD1 is a possible D gene (7 bases). V lost 5 bases and J lost 5, with 12 bases in between. The germline V gene has CDR1 SGHTA and CDR2 FQGTGA. This CDR3 comprises 14 residues. Full variable domain (outside the CDR3, taken from reference TRBV7-3 and TRBJ2-2): GAGVSQTPSNKVTEKGKYVELRCDPISGHTALYWYRQSLGQGPEFLIYFQGTGAADDSGLPNDRFFAVRPEGSVSTLKIQRTERGDSAVYLCASSNQGGTGELFFGEGSRLTVL.